This T cell receptor (beta chain) appears in the sequencing data of a study of CXCR3 chemokines and chemotherapy response in bladder cancer (dated by TCRdb to 2022 to 2024). Study-level background: The study tested whether activity of the CXCR3 chemokine system within human bladder cancer tumors predicted response to chemotherapy.

The library was obtained by PCR. The reads were generated on an Illumina HiSeq 2500. TCRdb reprocessed the public reads (quality trimming at Q25 with fastp, clone calling with MiXCR) and kept in-frame beta chains. Under each unique CDR3 protein, matching rows form one entry showing the most common genes and DNA. This sample comprises thousands of distinct CDR3 sequences, about a sixth of them detected only once. Roughly a third of the sample is held by the ten biggest clonotypes. The CDR3 runs 15 residues from the cysteine to the phenylalanine. Only CDR3 DNA remains: 45 bases, in frame from the first base. V sheds 5 bases and J sheds 2 bases, leaving 10 bases between their ends. The germline V gene gives CDR1 as MDHEN and CDR2 as SYDVKM. This clonotype was counted at least ten times. This clone's antigen is unknown. Base qualities are not provided; no much larger clone lies one nucleotide away.

The sequence links TRBV28 to TRBJ2-6; the D region possibly corresponds to TRBD2 (6 bases align). The sample was collected from a patient whose treatment included neoadjuvant chemotherapy. This TCR derives from a human donor with bladder cancer that responded to neoadjuvant chemotherapy. The CDR3 sequence is CASSGGSAGANVLTF. The DNA sequence is given as TGTGCCAGCAGTGGGGGGTCGGCTGGGGCCAACGTCCTGACTTTC.